This T cell receptor beta chain stems from a study of blood T cell repertoires in COVID-19. Study as a whole: Italy, Spain and the United States were the sources of the convalescent and acute COVID-19 samples.

V gave up 5 bases and J gave up 6 bases; unmatched junction bases: 5. Germline loops: CDR1 SNHLY, CDR2 FYNNEI. The CDR3 consists of 14 residues. Authors' analysis steps: It was from reference gene primer amplification that nucleated cell counts were estimated. This table comes from immunoSEQ multiplex PCR, and its TCRdb copy is limited to in-frame clones, with some not included. The V and J calls and clone size come from that table; D and trimming were worked out from the DNA. Here the sample spans about 320,000 clones, over 85% being singletons. The rearrangement uses TRBV2 and TRBJ1-2, with 11 bases that match TRBD1. The source is a woman in her 30s with COVID-19, enrolled during active disease. Sequenced: peripheral blood. CDR3 protein: CASSRDRGVDGYTF. CDR3 DNA: TGTGCCAGCAGTAGGGACAGGGGGGTGGATGGCTACACCTTC.